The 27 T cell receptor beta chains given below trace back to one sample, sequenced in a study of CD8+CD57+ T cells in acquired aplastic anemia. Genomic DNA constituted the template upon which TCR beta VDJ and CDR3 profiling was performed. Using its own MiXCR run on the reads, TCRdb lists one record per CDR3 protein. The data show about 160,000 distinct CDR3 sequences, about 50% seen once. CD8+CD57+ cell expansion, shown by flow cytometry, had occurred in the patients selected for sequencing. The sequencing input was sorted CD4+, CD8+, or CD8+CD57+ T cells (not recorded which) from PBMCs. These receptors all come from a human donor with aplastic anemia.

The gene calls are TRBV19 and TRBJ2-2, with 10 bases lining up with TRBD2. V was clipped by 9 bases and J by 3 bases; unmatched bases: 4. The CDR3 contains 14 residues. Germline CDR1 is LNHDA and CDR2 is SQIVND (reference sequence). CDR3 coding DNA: TGTGCCAGCAAAACTAGCGGGGACACCGGGGAGCTGTTTTTT. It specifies CASKTSGDTGELFF.

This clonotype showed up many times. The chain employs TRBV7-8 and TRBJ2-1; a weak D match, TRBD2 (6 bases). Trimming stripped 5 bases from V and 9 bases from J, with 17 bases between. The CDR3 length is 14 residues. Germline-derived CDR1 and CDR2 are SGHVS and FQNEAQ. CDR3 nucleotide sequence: TGTGCCAGCAGCCCTCACAGTAGCGGACTTGAGCAGTTCTTC. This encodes CASSPHSSGLEQFF. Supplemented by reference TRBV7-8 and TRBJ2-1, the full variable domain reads GAGVSQSPRYKVAKRGQDVALRCDPISGHVSLFWYQQALGQGPEFLTYFQNEAQLDKSGLPSDRFFAERPEGSVSTLKIQRTQQEDSAVYLCASSPHSSGLEQFFGPGTRLTVL.

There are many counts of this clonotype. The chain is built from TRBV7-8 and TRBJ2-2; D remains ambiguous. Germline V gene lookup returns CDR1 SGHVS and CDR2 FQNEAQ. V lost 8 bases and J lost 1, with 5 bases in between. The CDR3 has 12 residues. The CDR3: CASPWNTGELFF. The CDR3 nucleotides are TGTGCCAGCCCTTGGAACACCGGGGAGCTGTTTTTT.

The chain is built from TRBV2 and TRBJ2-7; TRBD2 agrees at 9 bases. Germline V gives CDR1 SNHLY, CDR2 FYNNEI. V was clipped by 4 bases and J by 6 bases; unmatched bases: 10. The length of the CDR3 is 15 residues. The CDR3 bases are TGTGCCAGCAGTGGGCTAGCGGGATATTGGGGCGAGCAGTACTTC. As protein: CASSGLAGYWGEQYF.

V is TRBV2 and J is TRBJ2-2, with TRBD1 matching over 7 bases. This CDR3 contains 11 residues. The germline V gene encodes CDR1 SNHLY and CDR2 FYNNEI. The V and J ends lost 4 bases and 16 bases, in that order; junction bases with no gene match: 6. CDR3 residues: CASSGQGPRFF. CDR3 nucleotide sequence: TGTGCCAGCAGTGGACAGGGTCCAAGGTTTTTT.

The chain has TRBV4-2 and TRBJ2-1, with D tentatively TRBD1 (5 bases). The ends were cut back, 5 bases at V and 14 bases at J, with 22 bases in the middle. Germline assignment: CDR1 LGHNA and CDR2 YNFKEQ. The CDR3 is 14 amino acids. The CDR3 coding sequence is TGTGCCAGCAGCTCACGAAAAGGGGCCCCCAGTGAGTTCTTC. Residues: CASSSRKGAPSEFF.

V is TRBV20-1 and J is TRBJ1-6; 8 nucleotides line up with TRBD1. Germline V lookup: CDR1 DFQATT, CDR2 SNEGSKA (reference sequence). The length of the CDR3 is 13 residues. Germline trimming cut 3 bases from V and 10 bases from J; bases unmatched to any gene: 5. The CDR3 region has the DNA TGCAGTGCTAGCCAGGACAGGGTCTCACCCCTCCACTTT. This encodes CSASQDRVSPLHF.

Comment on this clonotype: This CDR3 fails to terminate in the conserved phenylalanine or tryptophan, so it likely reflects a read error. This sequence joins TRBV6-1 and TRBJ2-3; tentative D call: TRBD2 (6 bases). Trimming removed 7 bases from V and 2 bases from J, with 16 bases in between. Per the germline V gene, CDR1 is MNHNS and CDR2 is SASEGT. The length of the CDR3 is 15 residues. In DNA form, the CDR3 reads TGTGCCAGCATGAGCATAGCGGAACTCACAGATACGCAGTATTCT. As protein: CASMSIAELTDTQYS.

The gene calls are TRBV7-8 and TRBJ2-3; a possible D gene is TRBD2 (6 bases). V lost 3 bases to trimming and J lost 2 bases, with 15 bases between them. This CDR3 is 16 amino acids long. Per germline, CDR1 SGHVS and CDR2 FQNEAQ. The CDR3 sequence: CASSFNAGWDTDTQYF. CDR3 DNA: TGTGCCAGCAGCTTTAACGCGGGATGGGACACAGATACGCAGTATTTT.

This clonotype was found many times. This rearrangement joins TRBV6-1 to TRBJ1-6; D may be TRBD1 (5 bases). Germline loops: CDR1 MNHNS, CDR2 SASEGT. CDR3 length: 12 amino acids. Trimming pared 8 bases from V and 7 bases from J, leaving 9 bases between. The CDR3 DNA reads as TGTGCCAGCTCAGGGCTCAATTCACCCCTCCACTTT. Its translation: CASSGLNSPLHF.

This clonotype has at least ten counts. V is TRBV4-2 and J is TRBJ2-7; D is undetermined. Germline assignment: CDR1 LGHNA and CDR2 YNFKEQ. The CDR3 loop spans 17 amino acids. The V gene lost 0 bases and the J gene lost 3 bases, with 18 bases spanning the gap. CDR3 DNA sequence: TGTGCCAGCAGCCAAGAACCGGAACTGGGTCAGATCTACGAGCAGTACTTC. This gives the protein CASSQEPELGQIYEQYF.

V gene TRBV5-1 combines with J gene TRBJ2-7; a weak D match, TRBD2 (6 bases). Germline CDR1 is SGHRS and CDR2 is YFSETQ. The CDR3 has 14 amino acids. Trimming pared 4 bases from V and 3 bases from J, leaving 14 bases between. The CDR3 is CASSPPNSGYEQYF. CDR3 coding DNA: TGCGCCAGCAGCCCCCCGAATAGCGGCTACGAGCAGTACTTC.

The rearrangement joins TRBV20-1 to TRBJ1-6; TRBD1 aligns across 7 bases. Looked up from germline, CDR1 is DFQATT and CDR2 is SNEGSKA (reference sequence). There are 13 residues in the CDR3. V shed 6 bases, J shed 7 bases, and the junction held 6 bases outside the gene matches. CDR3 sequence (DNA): TGCAGTGCCGCCGGGACAGTGAATTCACCCCTCCACTTT. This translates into CSAAGTVNSPLHF.

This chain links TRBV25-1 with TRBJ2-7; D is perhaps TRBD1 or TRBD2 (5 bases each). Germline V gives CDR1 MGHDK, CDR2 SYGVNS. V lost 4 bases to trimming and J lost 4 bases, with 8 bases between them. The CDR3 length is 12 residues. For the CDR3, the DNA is TGTGCCAGCAGTGCAGGGAGATACGAGCAGTACTTC. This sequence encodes CASSAGRYEQYF.

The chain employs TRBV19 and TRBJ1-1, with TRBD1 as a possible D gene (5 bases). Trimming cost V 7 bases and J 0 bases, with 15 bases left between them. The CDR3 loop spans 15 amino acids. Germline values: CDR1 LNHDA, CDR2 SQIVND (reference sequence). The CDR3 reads CASTVTKTVNTEAFF. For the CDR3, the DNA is TGTGCCAGTACCGTAACAAAGACAGTGAACACTGAAGCTTTCTTT.

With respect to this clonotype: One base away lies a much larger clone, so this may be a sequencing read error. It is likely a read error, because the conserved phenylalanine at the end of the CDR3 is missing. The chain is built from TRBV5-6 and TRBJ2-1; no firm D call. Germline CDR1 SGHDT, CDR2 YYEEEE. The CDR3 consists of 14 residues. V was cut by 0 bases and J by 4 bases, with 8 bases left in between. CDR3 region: CASSLGSGYNEQFL. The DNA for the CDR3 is TGTGCCAGCAGCTTGGGTTCCGGTTACAATGAGCAGTTCCTC.

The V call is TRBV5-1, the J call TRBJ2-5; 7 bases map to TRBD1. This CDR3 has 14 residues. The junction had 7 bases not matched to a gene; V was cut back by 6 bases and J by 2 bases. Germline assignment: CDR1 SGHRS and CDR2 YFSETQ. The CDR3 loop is CASTSTGRQETQYF. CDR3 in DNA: TGCGCCAGCACCTCGACAGGGCGACAAGAGACCCAGTACTTC. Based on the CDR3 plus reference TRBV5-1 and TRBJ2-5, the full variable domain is KAGVTQTPRYLIKTRGQQVTLSCSPISGHRSVSWYQQTPGQGLQFLFEYFSETQRNKGNFPGRFSGRQFSNSRSEMNVSTLELGDSALYLCASTSTGRQETQYFGPGTRLLVL.

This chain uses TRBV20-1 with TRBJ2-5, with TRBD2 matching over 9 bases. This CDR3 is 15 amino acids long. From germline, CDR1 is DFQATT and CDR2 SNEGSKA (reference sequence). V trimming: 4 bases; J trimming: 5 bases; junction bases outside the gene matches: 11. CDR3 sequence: CSAKSASGMSETQYF. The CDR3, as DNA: TGCAGTGCTAAATCGGCTAGCGGGATGTCGGAGACCCAGTACTTC.

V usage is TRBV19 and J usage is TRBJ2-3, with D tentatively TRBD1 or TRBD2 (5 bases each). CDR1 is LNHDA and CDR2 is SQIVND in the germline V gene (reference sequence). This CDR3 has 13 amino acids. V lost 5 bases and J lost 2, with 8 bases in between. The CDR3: CASSPGHTDTQYF. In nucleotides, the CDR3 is TGTGCCAGTAGTCCGGGGCACACAGATACGCAGTATTTT.

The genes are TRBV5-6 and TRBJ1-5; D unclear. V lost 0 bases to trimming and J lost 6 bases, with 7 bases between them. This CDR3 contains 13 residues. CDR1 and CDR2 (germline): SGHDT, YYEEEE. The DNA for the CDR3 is TGTGCCAGCAGCTTGGAAAGGGCTCAGCCCCAGCATTTT. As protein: CASSLERAQPQHF.

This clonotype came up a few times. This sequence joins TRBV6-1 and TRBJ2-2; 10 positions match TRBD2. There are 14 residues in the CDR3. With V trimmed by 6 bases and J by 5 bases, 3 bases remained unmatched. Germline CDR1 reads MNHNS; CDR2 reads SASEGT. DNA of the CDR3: TGTGCCAGCAGGTTAGCGGGAGGTACCGGGGAGCTGTTTTTT. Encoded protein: CASRLAGGTGELFF.

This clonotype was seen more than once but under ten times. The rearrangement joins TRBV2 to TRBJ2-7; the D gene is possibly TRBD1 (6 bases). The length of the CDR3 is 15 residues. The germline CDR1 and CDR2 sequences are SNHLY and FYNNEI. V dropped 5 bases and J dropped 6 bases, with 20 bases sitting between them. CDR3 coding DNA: TGTGCCAGCAGTTTACTAACAACAGGGTTGCGCGAGCAGTACTTC. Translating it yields CASSLLTTGLREQYF.

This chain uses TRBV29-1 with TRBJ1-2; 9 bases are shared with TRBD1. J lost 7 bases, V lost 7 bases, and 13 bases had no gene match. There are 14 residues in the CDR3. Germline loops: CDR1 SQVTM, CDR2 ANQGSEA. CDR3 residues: CSETTGGAIGGYTF. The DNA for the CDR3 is TGCAGCGAGACGACAGGGGGTGCGATCGGTGGCTACACCTTC.

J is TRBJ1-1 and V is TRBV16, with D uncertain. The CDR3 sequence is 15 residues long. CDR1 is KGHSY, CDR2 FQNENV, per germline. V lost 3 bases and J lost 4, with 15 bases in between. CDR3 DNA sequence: TGTGCCAGCAGCCACGCCCGGGCCCCCATCACTGAAGCTTTCTTT. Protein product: CASSHARAPITEAFF.

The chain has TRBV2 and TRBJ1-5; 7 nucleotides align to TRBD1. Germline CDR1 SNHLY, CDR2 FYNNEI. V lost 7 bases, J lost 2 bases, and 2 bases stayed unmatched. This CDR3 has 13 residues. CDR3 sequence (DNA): TGTGCCAGCATAGGACAGGGCAATCAGCCCCAGCATTTT. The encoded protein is CASIGQGNQPQHF.

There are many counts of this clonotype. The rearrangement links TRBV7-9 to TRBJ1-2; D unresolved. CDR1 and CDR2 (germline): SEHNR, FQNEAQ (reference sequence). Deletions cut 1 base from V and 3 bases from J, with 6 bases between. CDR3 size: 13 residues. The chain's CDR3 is CASSLEVDYGYTF. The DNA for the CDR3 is TGTGCCAGCAGCTTAGAGGTGGACTATGGCTACACCTTC. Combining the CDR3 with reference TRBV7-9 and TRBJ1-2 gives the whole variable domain DTGVSQNPRHKITKRGQNVTFRCDPISEHNRLYWYRQTLGQGPEFLTYFQNEAQLEKSRLLSDRFSAERPKGSFSTLEIQRTEQGDSAMYLCASSLEVDYGYTFGSGTRLTVV.

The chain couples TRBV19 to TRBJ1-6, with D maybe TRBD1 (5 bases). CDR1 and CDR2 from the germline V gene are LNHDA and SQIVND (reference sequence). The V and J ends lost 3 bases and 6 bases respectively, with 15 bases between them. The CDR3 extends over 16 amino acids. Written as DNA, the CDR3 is TGTGCCAGTAGTATCCCCTCAGGGAGGTGTAATTCACCCCTCCACTTT. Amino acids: CASSIPSGRCNSPLHF.